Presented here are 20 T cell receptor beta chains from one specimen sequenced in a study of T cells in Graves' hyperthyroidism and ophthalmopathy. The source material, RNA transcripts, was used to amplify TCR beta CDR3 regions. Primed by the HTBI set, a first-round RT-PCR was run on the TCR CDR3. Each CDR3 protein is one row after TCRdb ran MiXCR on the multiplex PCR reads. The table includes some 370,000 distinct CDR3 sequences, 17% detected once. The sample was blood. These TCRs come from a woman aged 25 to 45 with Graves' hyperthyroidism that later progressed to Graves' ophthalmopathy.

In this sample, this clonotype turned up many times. CDR3 sequence: CAWRKSGAYEQYF. The CDR3 DNA reads as TGTGCCTGGAGGAAAAGTGGTGCCTACGAGCAGTACTTC. The chain uses TRBV30 and TRBJ2-7; D not certain. V was shortened by 3 bases and J by 2 bases, with 11 bases between the two germline ends. CDR3 length: 13 residues. Germline V lookup: CDR1 GTSNPN, CDR2 SVGIG (reference sequence).

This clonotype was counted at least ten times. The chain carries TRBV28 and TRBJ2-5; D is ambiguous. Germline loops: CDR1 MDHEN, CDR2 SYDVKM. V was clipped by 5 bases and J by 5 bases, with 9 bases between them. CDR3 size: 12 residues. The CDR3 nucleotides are TGTGCCAGCAGTATACCTCCCGAGACCCAGTACTTC. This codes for CASSIPPETQYF.

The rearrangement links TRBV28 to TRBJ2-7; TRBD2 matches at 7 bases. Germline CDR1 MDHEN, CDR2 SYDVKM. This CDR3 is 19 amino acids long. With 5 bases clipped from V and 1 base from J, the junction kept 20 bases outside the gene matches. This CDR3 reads CASSPLDYVAAGPSYEQYF. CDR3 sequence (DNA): TGTGCCAGCAGTCCCTTGGACTACGTGGCAGCGGGACCTTCCTACGAGCAGTACTTC.

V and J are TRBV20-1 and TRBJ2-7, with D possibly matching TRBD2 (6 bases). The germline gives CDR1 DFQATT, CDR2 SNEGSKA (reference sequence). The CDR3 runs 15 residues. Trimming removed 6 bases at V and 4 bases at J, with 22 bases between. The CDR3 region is CSADGDSKAPYEQYF. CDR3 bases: TGCAGTGCAGACGGGGACTCTAAAGCCCCTTACGAGCAGTACTTC.

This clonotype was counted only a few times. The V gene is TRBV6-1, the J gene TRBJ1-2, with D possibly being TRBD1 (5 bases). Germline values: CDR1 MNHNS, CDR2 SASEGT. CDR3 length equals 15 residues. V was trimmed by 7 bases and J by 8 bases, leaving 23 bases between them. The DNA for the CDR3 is TGTGCCAGCACCCCTAAGAGGGGCCGCGCTTGGGGCTACACCTTC. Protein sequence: CASTPKRGRAWGYTF.

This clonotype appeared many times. The CDR3 sequence: CSALIRRNYYNSPLHF. CDR3 sequence (DNA): TGCAGTGCTTTGATCCGGAGGAACTACTATAATTCACCCCTCCACTTT. The rearrangement joins TRBV20-1 to TRBJ1-6; D is undetermined. CDR1 is DFQATT, CDR2 SNEGSKA, per germline (reference sequence). With 5 bases removed from V and 3 bases from J, the gap between germline ends came to 17 bases. The CDR3 is 16 residues long.

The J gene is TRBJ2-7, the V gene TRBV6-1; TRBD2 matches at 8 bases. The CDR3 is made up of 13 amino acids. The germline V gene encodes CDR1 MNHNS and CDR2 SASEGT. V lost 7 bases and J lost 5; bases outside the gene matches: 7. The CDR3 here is CASTPGLVDEQYF. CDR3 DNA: TGTGCCAGCACTCCGGGACTAGTTGACGAGCAGTACTTC.

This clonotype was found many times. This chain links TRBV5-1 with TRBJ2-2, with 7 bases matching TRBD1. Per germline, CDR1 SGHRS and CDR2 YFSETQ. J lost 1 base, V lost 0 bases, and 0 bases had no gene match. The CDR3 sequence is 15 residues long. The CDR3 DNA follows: TGCGCCAGCAGCTTGGGGGACAGGAACACCGGGGAGCTGTTTTTT. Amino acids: CASSLGDRNTGELFF.

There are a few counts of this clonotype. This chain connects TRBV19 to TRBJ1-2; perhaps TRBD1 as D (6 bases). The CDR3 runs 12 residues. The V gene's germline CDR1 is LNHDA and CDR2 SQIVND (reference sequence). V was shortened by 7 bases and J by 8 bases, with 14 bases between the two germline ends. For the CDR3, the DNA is TGTGCCAGTACAACGGACAGATACGGCTACACCTTC. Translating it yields CASTTDRYGYTF.

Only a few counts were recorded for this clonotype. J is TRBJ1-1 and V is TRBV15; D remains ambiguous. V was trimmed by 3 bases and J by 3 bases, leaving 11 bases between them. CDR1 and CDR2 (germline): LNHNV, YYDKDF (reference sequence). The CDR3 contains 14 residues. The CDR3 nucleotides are TGTGCCACCAGCAGTAGTACGTGGGACACTGAAGCTTTCTTT. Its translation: CATSSSTWDTEAFF.

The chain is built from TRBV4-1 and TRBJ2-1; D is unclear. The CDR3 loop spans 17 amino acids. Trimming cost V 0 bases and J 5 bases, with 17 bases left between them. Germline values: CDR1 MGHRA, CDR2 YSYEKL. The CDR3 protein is CASSQDESWVGNNEQFF. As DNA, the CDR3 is TGCGCCAGCAGCCAAGATGAGTCCTGGGTTGGGAACAATGAGCAGTTCTTC.

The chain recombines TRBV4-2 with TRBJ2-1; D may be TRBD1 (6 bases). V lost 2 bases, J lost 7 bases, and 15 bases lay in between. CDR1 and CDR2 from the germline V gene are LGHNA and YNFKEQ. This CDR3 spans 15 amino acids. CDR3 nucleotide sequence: TGTGCCAGCAGCCAATCAATGACAGGTCGGAATGAGCAGTTCTTC. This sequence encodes CASSQSMTGRNEQFF.

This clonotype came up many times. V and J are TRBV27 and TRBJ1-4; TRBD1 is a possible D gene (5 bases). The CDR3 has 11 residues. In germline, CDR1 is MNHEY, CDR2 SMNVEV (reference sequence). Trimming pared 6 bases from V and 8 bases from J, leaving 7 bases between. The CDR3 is CASRGEEKLFF. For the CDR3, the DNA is TGTGCCAGCAGAGGGGAAGAAAAACTGTTTTTT. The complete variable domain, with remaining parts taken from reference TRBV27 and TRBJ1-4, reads EAQVTQNPRYLITVTGKKLTVTCSQNMNHEYMSWYRQDPGLGLRQIYYSMNVEVTDKGDVPEGYKVSRKEKRNFPLILESPSPNQTSLYFCASRGEEKLFFGSGTQLSVL.

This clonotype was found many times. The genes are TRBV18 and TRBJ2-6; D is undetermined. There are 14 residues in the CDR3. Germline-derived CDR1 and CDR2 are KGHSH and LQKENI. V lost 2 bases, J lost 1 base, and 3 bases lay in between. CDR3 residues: CASSPESGANVLTF. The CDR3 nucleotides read TGTGCCAGCTCACCAGAGTCTGGGGCCAACGTCCTGACTTTC.

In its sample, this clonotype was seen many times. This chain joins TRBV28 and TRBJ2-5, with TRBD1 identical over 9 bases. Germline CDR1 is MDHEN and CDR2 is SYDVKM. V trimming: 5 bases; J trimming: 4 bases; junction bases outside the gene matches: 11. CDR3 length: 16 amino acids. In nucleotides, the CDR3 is TGTGCCAGCAGTGACACGAACAGGGGGCAGAGAGAGACCCAGTACTTC. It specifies CASSDTNRGQRETQYF.

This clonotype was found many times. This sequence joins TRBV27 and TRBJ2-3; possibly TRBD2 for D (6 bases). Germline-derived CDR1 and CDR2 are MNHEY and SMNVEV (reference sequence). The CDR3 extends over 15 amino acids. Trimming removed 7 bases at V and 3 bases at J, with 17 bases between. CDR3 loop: CASKSGWAYTDTQYF. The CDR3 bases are TGTGCCAGCAAAAGCGGGTGGGCCTATACAGATACGCAGTATTTT.

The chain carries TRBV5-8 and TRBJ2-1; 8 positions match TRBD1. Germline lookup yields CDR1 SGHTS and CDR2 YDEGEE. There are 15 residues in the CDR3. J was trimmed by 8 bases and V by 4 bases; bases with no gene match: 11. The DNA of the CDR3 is TGTGCCAGCAGCAGGGGACAGGTTGGGGTAGATGAGCAGTTCTTC. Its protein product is CASSRGQVGVDEQFF.

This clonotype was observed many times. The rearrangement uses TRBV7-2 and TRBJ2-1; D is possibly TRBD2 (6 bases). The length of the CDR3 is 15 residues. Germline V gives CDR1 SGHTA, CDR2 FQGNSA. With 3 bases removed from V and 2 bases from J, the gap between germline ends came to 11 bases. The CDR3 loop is CASSLTRDPYNEQFF. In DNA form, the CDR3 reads TGTGCCAGCAGCTTGACGCGGGATCCCTACAATGAGCAGTTCTTC.

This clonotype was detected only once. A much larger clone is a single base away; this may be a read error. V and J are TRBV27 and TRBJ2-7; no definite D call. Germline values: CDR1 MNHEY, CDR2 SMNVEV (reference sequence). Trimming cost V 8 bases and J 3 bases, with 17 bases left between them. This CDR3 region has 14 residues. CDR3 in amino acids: CASSSSGWYYEQYF. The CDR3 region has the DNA TGTGCCAGCTCGTCTAGTGGTTGGTACTACGAGCAGTACTTC.

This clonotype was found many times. The CDR3 bases are TGTGCCAGCAGCTTTGACTACCAAGAGACCCAGTACTTC. Translated: CASSFDYQETQYF. The rearrangement links TRBV13 to TRBJ2-5; D gene uncertain. The CDR3 spans 13 residues. V lost 3 bases and J 0 bases, leaving 5 bases between the germline ends. CDR1 and CDR2 from the germline V gene are PRHDT and FYEKMQ (reference sequence).